The present entry profiles one T cell receptor beta chain with its context. The record originates from a study of blood T cell repertoires in COVID-19. CDR3 length: 13 amino acids. The ends were cut back, 5 bases at V and 5 bases at J, with 12 bases in the middle. Germline CDR1 is MNHNS and CDR2 is SASEGT. Authors' methods: Reference gene primer amplification yielded estimated nucleated cell counts. TCRdb keeps only in-frame clones here, not all; method: immunoSEQ multiplex PCR. V and J calls and clone size are those listed in that table; D and trimming were worked out from the DNA. The sample has some 260,000 clones, just over 85% seen once.

Material: PBMCs or T cells enriched from blood (not recorded which). The rearrangement uses TRBV6-1 and TRBJ1-1; no reliable D call. This TCR derives from a man aged 35 to 55 who had recovered from COVID-19. Written as DNA, the CDR3 is TGTGCCAGCAGTTATCCAGGAACGACTGAAGCTTTCTTT. Translated, it gives CASSYPGTTEAFF.